This T cell receptor beta chain was sequenced in a study of cytomegalovirus exposure and HLA in healthy donors. Whole-study results and caveats: There were some public TCRs occurring in many donors, but most TCR sequences were rare. According to a later analysis, TCR clusters from the first cohort tended to co-occur in the 120 or so validation repertoires. Cytomegalovirus-associated TCR beta chains were listed, numbering 150 to 200.

With regard to this clone: Its antigen is unknown.

The study drew the donors from its approximately 110-subject validation cohort, separate from the approximately 670-subject first cohort. The data were produced by immunoSEQ multiplex PCR, yet TCRdb's version contains in-frame clones alone and is incomplete. The table lists approximately 210,000 clones, 80% to 90% of them singletons. The sequence came from a woman between 18 and 30 years old in good health and CMV-seronegative. The sample comprised PBMCs.

In DNA, the CDR3 is TGTGCCAGCAGTGACCCCGGGACAGGGGGGACCGGGGAGCTGTTTTTT. Protein product: CASSDPGTGGTGELFF. This chain joins TRBV25-1 and TRBJ2-2; 11 bases are a match to TRBD1. Germline assignment: CDR1 MGHDK and CDR2 SYGVNS. This CDR3 comprises 16 residues. With V trimmed by 3 bases and J by 5 bases, 5 bases remained unmatched.